Below are 16 T cell receptor beta chains sequenced from a single sample in a study of T cells in Graves' hyperthyroidism and ophthalmopathy. TCR beta CDR3 sequences were amplified from RNA transcripts. The study used the HTBI primer set for a first-round RT-PCR of the TCR CDR3. TCRdb itself ran the multiplex PCR reads through MiXCR, one entry per CDR3 protein. There are 300,000 to 450,000 distinct CDR3 sequences in the sample; around 14% occur only once, and 11% lies in the top ten. The sequenced material came from blood. Receptor source: a woman in her sixties with Graves' hyperthyroidism.

V and J are TRBV27 and TRBJ1-2; 7 nucleotides match TRBD1. With 5 bases clipped from V and 4 bases from J, the junction kept 13 bases outside the gene matches. The CDR3 runs 16 residues. CDR1 MNHEY and CDR2 SMNVEV come from the germline V gene (reference sequence). The CDR3 coding sequence is TGTGCCAGCAGTCCCTTGCCCCCCAGGGGGGTCTATGGCTACACCTTC. It specifies CASSPLPPRGVYGYTF.

The chain carries TRBV6-1 and TRBJ2-5; 9 bases fit TRBD1. Germline CDR1 reads MNHNS; CDR2 reads SASEGT. Losses at the gene ends were 5 bases for V and 9 bases for J; bases not matched to a gene: 4. The CDR3 contains 12 residues. The CDR3: CASSPGQGPQYF. CDR3 coding DNA: TGTGCCAGCAGTCCGGGACAGGGCCCCCAGTACTTC.

The table lists this clonotype with many counts. The chain employs TRBV7-9 and TRBJ2-3; D perhaps matches TRBD2 (6 bases). Germline CDR1 SEHNR, CDR2 FQNEAQ (reference sequence). There are 14 residues in the CDR3. Trimming pared 2 bases from V and 6 bases from J, leaving 12 bases between. CDR3 sequence reads: CASSLRREFDTQYF. CDR3 in DNA: TGTGCCAGCAGCTTACGACGGGAGTTCGATACGCAGTATTTT.

This clonotype was seen repeatedly, ten times or more. This sequence joins TRBV2 and TRBJ2-3; D may be TRBD1 (5 bases). CDR3 size: 14 residues. Germline V lookup: CDR1 SNHLY, CDR2 FYNNEI. V gave up 0 bases and J gave up 3 bases, with 7 bases separating them. The CDR3 reads CASSEAGRTDTQYF. The CDR3 nucleotides are TGTGCCAGCAGTGAAGCGGGGCGGACAGATACGCAGTATTTT.

V and J are TRBV6-1 and TRBJ2-7; 9 nucleotides match TRBD1. This CDR3 is 14 amino acids long. Germline V CDR1 and CDR2: MNHNS, SASEGT. After removal of 6 bases from V and 4 bases from J, the junction contained 7 bases not matched to a gene. Here the CDR3 reads CASRGTGGPYEQYF. The DNA for the CDR3 is TGTGCCAGCAGAGGAACAGGGGGCCCGTACGAGCAGTACTTC.

There are many counts of this clonotype. The chain is built from TRBV7-9 and TRBJ1-1; the match to TRBD1 covers 11 bases. Germline V gene lookup returns CDR1 SEHNR and CDR2 FQNEAQ (reference sequence). This CDR3 is built from 15 residues. V was pared by 4 bases and J by 5 bases, with 6 bases of the junction left unmatched. The CDR3 protein is CASSSGQGARTEAFF. The CDR3 DNA is TGTGCCAGCAGCTCCGGACAGGGGGCGCGGACTGAAGCTTTCTTT.

This clonotype was found many times. The V call is TRBV12-5, the J call TRBJ1-1, with 7 bases that match TRBD1. Germline trimming cut 0 bases from V and 4 bases from J; bases unmatched to any gene: 11. CDR1 and CDR2 (germline): LGHNT, FRNRAP. This CDR3 has 17 amino acids. In nucleotides, the CDR3 is TGTGCTAGTGGTTTGGTTTACTGGACAGGACGTGGCACTGAAGCTTTCTTT. It translates to CASGLVYWTGRGTEAFF.

This clonotype was picked up many times. V usage is TRBV5-6 and J usage is TRBJ2-1; D gene unclear. The CDR3 spans 12 residues. Trimming left V 7 bases short and J 1 base short, with 6 bases between. Germline V gene lookup returns CDR1 SGHDT and CDR2 YYEEEE. The CDR3 DNA reads as TGTGCCAGCGGGCTTTCCTACAATGAGCAGTTCTTC. Its translation is CASGLSYNEQFF.

At least ten counts were recorded for this clonotype. The V call is TRBV20-1, the J call TRBJ2-3, with D unresolved. V lost 5 bases and J 1 base, leaving 13 bases between the germline ends. The CDR3 totals 14 residues. Germline CDR1 reads DFQATT; CDR2 reads SNEGSKA (reference sequence). CDR3 nucleotides: TGCAGTGCTGCTTTTCCTCTTGGCACAGATACGCAGTATTTT. Translation: CSAAFPLGTDTQYF.

The chain recombines TRBV5-1 with TRBJ1-1, with D uncertain. Trimming shortened V by 0 bases and J by 4 bases, and 7 bases separated the two germline ends. The CDR3 totals 13 residues. Germline V lookup: CDR1 SGHRS, CDR2 YFSETQ. Written as DNA, the CDR3 is TGCGCCAGCAGCTTGGGTCAATCCACTGAAGCTTTCTTT. Translated: CASSLGQSTEAFF.

This clonotype occurred many times. The chain has TRBV9 and TRBJ2-1; the match to TRBD1 covers 7 bases. The CDR3 length is 15 residues. Germline V gene lookup returns CDR1 SGDLS and CDR2 YYNGEE. With 0 bases clipped from V and 3 bases from J, the junction kept 3 bases outside the gene matches. CDR3 region: CASSVGQGDYNEQFF. The CDR3 DNA reads TGTGCCAGCAGCGTAGGGCAGGGGGACTACAATGAGCAGTTCTTC.

This clonotype has ten or more counts. The J gene is TRBJ1-4, the V gene TRBV18, with no clear D. V was shortened by 7 bases and J by 5 bases, with 14 bases between the two germline ends. The germline V gene encodes CDR1 KGHSH and CDR2 LQKENI. The CDR3 is 14 amino acids. DNA of the CDR3: TGTGCCAGCTGTAGCGGCGGGCCCAATGAAAAACTGTTTTTT. It codes for CASCSGGPNEKLFF.

Only a few counts were recorded for this clonotype. The gene calls are TRBV25-1 and TRBJ1-1, with a tentative D call TRBD1 (5 bases). The germline V and J ends were trimmed by 3 bases and 6 bases, with 14 bases remaining between them. There are 14 residues in the CDR3. Germline V gene data show CDR1 as MGHDK and CDR2 as SYGVNS. The CDR3 region is CASSEPGLAPEAFF. CDR3 in DNA: TGTGCCAGCAGTGAGCCGGGGCTGGCACCTGAAGCTTTCTTT.

A few counts support this clonotype. The chain employs TRBV2 and TRBJ2-1; the D call may be TRBD1 or TRBD2 (6 bases each). Trimming took off 0 bases at V and 0 bases at J, with 15 bases between the two ends. Per the germline V gene, CDR1 is SNHLY and CDR2 is FYNNEI. This CDR3 is built from 18 residues. The CDR3 reads CASSEARRGWSSYNEQFF. In nucleotides, the CDR3 is TGTGCCAGCAGTGAAGCTCGGAGGGGGTGGAGCTCCTACAATGAGCAGTTCTTC.

This clonotype was counted ten times or more. The genes are TRBV11-1 and TRBJ2-5; 7 nucleotides agree with TRBD2. V shed 5 bases and J 1 base; nucleotides not matched to a gene: 13. Germline V gives CDR1 SGHAT, CDR2 FQDESV (reference sequence). This CDR3 spans 17 amino acids. Written as DNA, the CDR3 is TGTGCCAGCAGCCGCACCCTGGCGCGGACTAGCCAAGAGACCCAGTACTTC. This translates into CASSRTLARTSQETQYF.

Ten or more counts support this clonotype. The rearrangement uses TRBV30 and TRBJ2-7, with D maybe TRBD1 (5 bases). V shed 4 bases and J shed 3 bases, with 16 bases lying between them. Germline values: CDR1 GTSNPN, CDR2 SVGIG (reference sequence). This CDR3 is 14 amino acids long. This CDR3 is CAWTSGQGHYEQYF. CDR3 in DNA: TGTGCCTGGACCTCCGGCCAGGGCCACTACGAGCAGTACTTC. Combining the CDR3 with reference TRBV30 and TRBJ2-7 gives the whole variable domain SQTIHQWPATLVQPVGSPLSLECTVEGTSNPNLYWYRQAAGRGLQLLFYSVGIGQISSEVPQNLSASRPQDRQFILSSKKLLLSDSGFYLCAWTSGQGHYEQYFGPGTRLTVT.